The present TCR beta chain was sequenced within a study of blood T cells in healthy people across ages. The study's findings and limits: With naive T cell percentage, TCR beta diversity showed a strong correlation. Among T cells, TCR beta diversity per million cells dropped roughly linearly as age rose.

Together with a sample-barcoded 5' primer, a J-beta primer mix was included in a second PCR lasting roughly 6 to 12 cycles. Sequencing yielded, for each sample, at least 3 million paired-end reads carrying CDR3. TCRdb redid the calling of the 5' RACE reads with MiXCR, one entry per CDR3 protein. Of 600,000 to 1,000,000 distinct CDR3 sequences in the sample, roughly 64% were seen once. A note on this clonotype: What it recognizes is unknown. This may be a read error, as it is one base from a much larger clone.

The junction had 2 bases not matched to a gene; V was cut back by 6 bases and J by 1 base. This CDR3 has 12 amino acids. Germline loops: CDR1 DFQATT, CDR2 SNEGSKA (reference sequence). The genes are TRBV20-1 and TRBJ2-5, with 7 bases matching TRBD1. Specimen: blood. The clonotype was recovered from a man younger than 45 in good health. CDR3 residues: CSANRGQETQYF. CDR3 sequence (DNA): TGCAGTGCAAACAGGGGCCAAGAGACCCAGTACTTC.